This TCR beta chain is drawn from a study of T cells in tuberculosis. Time point described: new active TB diagnosis, blood taken before or within 7 days of starting treatment. Each clinical donor contributed on average around 97,000 T cells from unsorted cryopreserved PBMC. Some clones are missing from TCRdb's copy, which holds only in-frame ones; the method was immunoSEQ multiplex PCR. This sample carries about 35,000 clones, approximately 93% of them seen once, and the ten largest clones take more than 9.5%. Trimming took 7 bases from V and 7 from J, leaving 8 bases between them. Looked up from germline, CDR1 is ENHRY and CDR2 is SYGVKD. This CDR3 has 11 residues.

The material sequenced was PBMCs, taken at tuberculosis diagnosis. This chain uses TRBV10-3 with TRBJ2-1; D perhaps matches TRBD1 (5 bases). The receptor comes from an adult with tuberculosis. The CDR3 sequence is CAITTANEQFF. The CDR3 DNA reads TGTGCCATCACGACAGCTAATGAGCAGTTCTTC.